The 29 T cell receptor beta chains given below trace back to one sample, sequenced in a study of blood T cell repertoires in COVID-19. Here immunoSEQ multiplex PCR was the method, and the copy in TCRdb shows in-frame clones only, minus some. In the table there are some 100,000 clones, around 87% of which are singletons. Sequencing used peripheral blood. Receptor source: a human donor in a cohort sampled during active COVID-19.

This chain uses TRBV15 with TRBJ2-5, with D unresolved. Germline CDR1 LNHNV, CDR2 YYDKDF (reference sequence). CDR3 length: 12 amino acids. V lost 2 bases to trimming and J lost 5 bases, with 6 bases between them. The CDR3 DNA follows: TGTGCCACCAGCAGACCAATGGAGACCCAGTACTTC. Its translation is CATSRPMETQYF.

CDR3 sequence: CAISERDRESPLHF. CDR3 nucleotide sequence: TGTGCCATCAGTGAAAGGGACAGGGAATCACCCCTCCACTTT. The gene calls are TRBV10-3 and TRBJ1-6; 9 bases match TRBD1. This CDR3 region has 14 residues. The ends lost 3 bases at V and 10 bases at J; junction bases unmatched: 4. Germline V gene data show CDR1 as ENHRY and CDR2 as SYGVKD.

V and J are TRBV19 and TRBJ1-1; TRBD1 is a possible D gene (6 bases). Germline V gene data show CDR1 as LNHDA and CDR2 as SQIVND (reference sequence). CDR3 length: 17 residues. V gave up 3 bases and J gave up 0 bases, with 17 bases separating them. The CDR3 loop reads CASSILPEGGMNTEAFF. For the CDR3, the DNA is TGTGCCAGTAGTATTCTCCCCGAAGGGGGTATGAACACTGAAGCTTTCTTT.

The rearrangement uses TRBV30 and TRBJ1-2, with D tentatively TRBD1 (6 bases). Germline lookup yields CDR1 GTSNPN and CDR2 SVGIG (reference sequence). This CDR3 is 13 amino acids long. V gave up 1 base and J gave up 6 bases, with 12 bases separating them. Here the CDR3 reads CAWSEQPGDGYTF. CDR3 nucleotides: TGTGCCTGGAGTGAACAGCCAGGGGATGGCTACACCTTC.

The CDR3 sequence is CASGTGGKGYTF. DNA of the CDR3: TGTGCCAGTGGGACAGGGGGCAAGGGCTACACCTTC. This chain joins TRBV19 and TRBJ1-2; 12 bases are shared with TRBD1. CDR1 and CDR2 from the germline V gene are LNHDA and SQIVND (reference sequence). The J segment lost 8 bases and the V segment lost 8 bases, leaving 3 bases of the junction unmatched. The CDR3 runs 12 residues.

The rearrangement uses TRBV10-1 and TRBJ2-2, with TRBD2 matching 9 bases. The CDR3 covers 16 residues. Looked up from germline, CDR1 is WNHNN and CDR2 is SYGVQD (reference sequence). Losses at the gene ends were 3 bases for V and 4 bases for J; bases not matched to a gene: 6. The CDR3: CASSDSAGGATGELFF. In DNA form, the CDR3 reads TGCGCCAGCAGTGATTCAGCGGGGGGCGCCACCGGGGAGCTGTTTTTT.

This clone was seen a single time. V gene TRBV7-3 combines with J gene TRBJ1-2, with a possible D match to TRBD1 (5 bases). V lost 10 bases to trimming and J lost 0 bases, with 24 bases between them. Germline assignment: CDR1 SGHTA and CDR2 FQGTGA. The CDR3 has 17 amino acids. The CDR3 loop is CAMERLAGQPTNYGYTF. Here the CDR3 DNA reads TGTGCCATGGAAAGATTAGCAGGGCAACCTACTAACTATGGCTACACCTTC.

The rearrangement uses TRBV5-1 and TRBJ2-2, with D possibly matching TRBD1 (5 bases). The germline gives CDR1 SGHRS, CDR2 YFSETQ. Trimming removed 4 bases from V and 1 base from J, with 14 bases in between. This CDR3 has 16 amino acids. The CDR3 here is CASSRVGQGNTGELFF. Written as DNA, the CDR3 is TGCGCCAGCAGCCGAGTAGGGCAGGGGAACACCGGGGAGCTGTTTTTT.

The V and J genes are TRBV2 and TRBJ1-1; unclear D gene. This CDR3 is 14 amino acids long. CDR1 and CDR2 from the germline V gene are SNHLY and FYNNEI. V was pared by 7 bases and J by 0 bases, with 12 bases between. The CDR3 nucleotides are TGTGCCAGCAATGATGTCGGTTTGAACACTGAAGCTTTCTTT. Translating it yields CASNDVGLNTEAFF.

The gene calls are TRBV9 and TRBJ1-5; 8 bases agree with TRBD1. CDR1 SGDLS and CDR2 YYNGEE come from the germline V gene. The CDR3 covers 15 residues. V shed 2 bases and J 2 bases; nucleotides not matched to a gene: 3. This CDR3 reads CASSVTGARNQPQHF. The CDR3 nucleotides read TGTGCCAGCAGCGTGACAGGGGCCCGCAATCAGCCCCAGCATTTT.

This chain links TRBV7-2 with TRBJ1-6, with 8 bases matching TRBD1. This CDR3 contains 15 residues. Germline V lookup: CDR1 SGHTA, CDR2 FQGNSA. The V segment lost 3 bases and the J segment 9 bases; nucleotides outside the gene matches: 7. The CDR3 region is CASSLRQGYVSPLHF. CDR3 sequence (DNA): TGTGCCAGCAGCTTGAGACAGGGGTATGTTTCACCCCTCCACTTT. Filled out from reference TRBV7-2 and TRBJ1-6, the complete variable domain reads GAGVSQSPSNKVTEKGKDVELRCDPISGHTALYWYRQSLGQGLEFLIYFQGNSAPDKSGLPSDRFSAERTGGSVSTLTIQRTQQEDSAVYLCASSLRQGYVSPLHFGNGTRLTVT.

This clone was seen a few times. The chain combines TRBV20-1 with TRBJ2-7; no clear D. This CDR3 is built from 11 residues. Germline CDR1 DFQATT, CDR2 SNEGSKA (reference sequence). Deletions cut 6 bases from V and 3 bases from J, with 9 bases between. The DNA for the CDR3 is TGCAGTGCCCCCCTGTTCTACGAGCAGTACTTC. It codes for CSAPLFYEQYF.

The chain joins TRBV14 to TRBJ2-3, with a weak D call TRBD2 (6 bases). The germline gives CDR1 SGHDN, CDR2 FVKESK. Trimming took 1 base from V and 15 from J, leaving 14 bases between them. CDR3 length equals 12 residues. CDR3 region: CASSQGAGNGYF. Here the CDR3 DNA reads TGTGCCAGCAGCCAAGGCGCGGGGAATGGTTATTTT.

There are a few counts of this clone. CDR3 in DNA: TGCGCCAGCAGCCAAGACGGGGGAGGGTCGGACGAGCAGTACTTC. It specifies CASSQDGGGSDEQYF. The chain has TRBV4-1 and TRBJ2-7; 7 nucleotides line up with TRBD2. V was pared by 0 bases and J by 5 bases, with 7 bases of the junction left unmatched. This CDR3 spans 15 amino acids. Germline CDR1 reads MGHRA; CDR2 reads YSYEKL.

V usage is TRBV9 and J usage is TRBJ2-7; no clear D gene. The length of the CDR3 is 17 residues. The V gene's germline CDR1 is SGDLS and CDR2 YYNGEE. V lost 0 bases and J 0 bases, leaving 16 bases between the germline ends. The CDR3 DNA is TGTGCCAGCAGCGTAGCGCCTCCTGGGCAGCACTCCTACGAGCAGTACTTC. This translates into CASSVAPPGQHSYEQYF.

This chain joins TRBV11-2 and TRBJ2-4, with D possibly being TRBD1 (6 bases). Germline V gene sequence: CDR1 SGHAT, CDR2 FQNNGV. Trimming pared 5 bases from V and 6 bases from J, leaving 11 bases between. The CDR3 loop spans 13 amino acids. In DNA form, the CDR3 reads TGTGCCAGCAGCGAGGACAGAATAAACATTCAGTACTTC. Translating gives CASSEDRINIQYF.

V gene TRBV19 combines with J gene TRBJ1-2, with a tentative D call TRBD1 (6 bases). Per germline, CDR1 LNHDA and CDR2 SQIVND (reference sequence). The V and J ends lost 5 bases and 0 bases respectively, with 16 bases between them. This CDR3 is 16 amino acids long. As DNA, the CDR3 is TGTGCCAGTAGTTCGCGGACAGACCCTGCTAACTATGGCTACACCTTC. Encoded protein: CASSSRTDPANYGYTF.

This sequence joins TRBV4-1 and TRBJ1-3; no definite D call. Germline CDR1 and CDR2: MGHRA and YSYEKL. The CDR3 has 13 amino acids. The V gene lost 6 bases and the J gene lost 0 bases, with 6 bases spanning the gap. CDR3: CASRPVSGNTIYF. Here the CDR3 DNA reads TGCGCCAGCAGGCCAGTCTCTGGAAACACCATATATTTT.

The chain recombines TRBV7-2 with TRBJ1-5; tentatively, D is TRBD1 (6 bases). Germline values: CDR1 SGHTA, CDR2 FQGNSA. The CDR3 spans 15 residues. Trimming cost V 5 bases and J 0 bases, with 11 bases left between them. This chain's CDR3 is CASSQGQNSNQPQHF. CDR3 bases: TGTGCCAGCAGCCAAGGACAGAATAGCAATCAGCCCCAGCATTTT.

The chain is built from TRBV6-5 and TRBJ1-6, with 8 bases identical to TRBD1. Per the germline V gene, CDR1 is MNHEY and CDR2 is SVGAGI. The CDR3 totals 14 residues. V was pared by 6 bases and J by 11 bases, with 9 bases of the junction left unmatched. In DNA form, the CDR3 reads TGTGCCAGCAGCGACAGGGGAGGACGAACACCCCTCCACTTT. Translation: CASSDRGGRTPLHF.

The chain is built from TRBV5-4 and TRBJ2-2; 8 nucleotides align to TRBD1. With 0 bases clipped from V and 4 bases from J, the junction kept 5 bases outside the gene matches. The CDR3 covers 16 residues. Germline values: CDR1 SGHNT, CDR2 YYREEE (reference sequence). The DNA of the CDR3 is TGTGCCAGCAGCTTGGGGACAGGGTGGGCCACCGGGGAGCTGTTTTTT. It codes for CASSLGTGWATGELFF.

The genes are TRBV11-1 and TRBJ2-3, with 7 positions matching TRBD1. This CDR3 is 15 amino acids long. Germline values: CDR1 SGHAT, CDR2 FQDESV (reference sequence). Trimming at V came to 5 bases and at J to 2 bases, leaving 7 bases not matched to a gene. The CDR3 reads CASSRKTGFTDTQYF. The CDR3 nucleotides read TGTGCCAGCAGCCGTAAGACAGGGTTCACAGATACGCAGTATTTT.

This chain links TRBV5-4 with TRBJ2-1; 9 nucleotides line up with TRBD1. Germline lookup yields CDR1 SGHNT and CDR2 YYREEE (reference sequence). With 2 bases clipped from V and 3 bases from J, the junction kept 15 bases outside the gene matches. This CDR3 spans 19 amino acids. For the CDR3, the DNA is TGTGCCAGCAGCTTCCCCGGGGGAAGTTCGGGACAGGGCTACAATGAGCAGTTCTTC. Amino acids: CASSFPGGSSGQGYNEQFF.

About this clone: Mismatch with germline at one junction end may stem from a read error. J is TRBJ1-6 and V is TRBV4-1; D gene uncertain. Germline V gene data show CDR1 as MGHRA and CDR2 as YSYEKL. The CDR3 has 16 residues. CDR3 in amino acids: CASTQYPGKEDSPLHF. The CDR3 DNA follows: TGCGCCAGCACCCAATACCCCGGAAAAGAGGATTCACCCCTCCACTTT.

By share, this clone counts as medium-sized. V gene TRBV27 combines with J gene TRBJ2-3; maybe TRBD2 (6 bases). The V gene's germline CDR1 is MNHEY and CDR2 SMNVEV (reference sequence). V gave up 4 bases and J gave up 1 base, with 12 bases separating them. The CDR3 is made up of 15 amino acids. Here the CDR3 reads CASSWWGERTDTQYF. CDR3 nucleotides: TGTGCCAGCAGTTGGTGGGGGGAGCGCACAGATACGCAGTATTTT.

This rearrangement joins TRBV30 to TRBJ2-2; 7 nucleotides line up with TRBD2. This CDR3 is built from 15 residues. Germline trimming cut 3 bases from V and 1 base from J; bases unmatched to any gene: 5. CDR1 and CDR2 from the germline V gene are GTSNPN and SVGIG (reference sequence). CDR3: CAWSPGRVNTGELFF. The CDR3 bases are TGTGCCTGGAGCCCAGGGAGGGTGAACACCGGGGAGCTGTTTTTT.

CDR3 protein: CASSLRSAAETQYF. The DNA for the CDR3 is TGTGCCAGCAGCTTGAGATCGGCGGCAGAGACCCAGTACTTC. The V gene is TRBV5-4, the J gene TRBJ2-5, with unresolved D. V lost 1 base and J lost 4, with 11 bases in between. The CDR3 is 14 amino acids. Germline V lookup: CDR1 SGHNT, CDR2 YYREEE (reference sequence).

This sequence joins TRBV3-1 (or the pseudogene TRBV3-2) and TRBJ1-2, with unresolved D. Germline loops: CDR1 LGHDT, CDR2 YNNKEL (reference sequence). V was pared by 0 bases and J by 8 bases, with 7 bases between. The CDR3 has 12 amino acids. As DNA, the CDR3 is TGTGCCAGCAGCCAAGATGGGCAGGGCTACACCTTC. It encodes CASSQDGQGYTF.

This chain connects TRBV3-1 (or the pseudogene TRBV3-2) to TRBJ1-2, with a tentative D call TRBD1 (5 bases). This CDR3 comprises 14 residues. Germline CDR1 reads LGHDT; CDR2 reads YNNKEL (reference sequence). V lost 4 bases and J lost 6, with 15 bases in between. This CDR3 is CASSPKRQWNGYTF. In DNA form, the CDR3 reads TGTGCCAGCAGCCCTAAAAGACAGTGGAATGGCTACACCTTC.